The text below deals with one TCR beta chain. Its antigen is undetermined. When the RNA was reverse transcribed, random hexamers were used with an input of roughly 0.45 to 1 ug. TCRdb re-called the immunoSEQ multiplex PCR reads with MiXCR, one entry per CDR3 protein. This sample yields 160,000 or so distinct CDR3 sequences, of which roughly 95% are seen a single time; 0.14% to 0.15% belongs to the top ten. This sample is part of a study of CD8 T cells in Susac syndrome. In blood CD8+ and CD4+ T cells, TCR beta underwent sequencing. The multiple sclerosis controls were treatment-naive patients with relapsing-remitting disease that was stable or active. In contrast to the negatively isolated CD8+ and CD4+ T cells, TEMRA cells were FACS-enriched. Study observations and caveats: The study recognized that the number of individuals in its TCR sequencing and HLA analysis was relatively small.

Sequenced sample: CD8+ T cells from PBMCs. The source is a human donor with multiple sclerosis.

CDR3 DNA: TGCGCCAGCAGCCAAGATGGCGGACAGATCGACTACGAGCAGTACTTC. Amino acid sequence: CASSQDGGQIDYEQYF. The chain employs TRBV4-1 and TRBJ2-7; TRBD1 is a possible D gene (6 bases). CDR3 length: 16 amino acids. Germline V gene data show CDR1 as MGHRA and CDR2 as YSYEKL. The V end lost 0 bases, the J end lost 3 bases, and 15 bases lay between the germline ends.